This T cell receptor (beta chain) was identified in a study of blood T cell repertoires in COVID-19. The wider study: COVID-19 samples from acute and convalescent phases originated in the United States, Italy and Spain. The analysed material was cDNA or gDNA that came from T cells, B-cell-depleted T cells, or PBMCs.

Per the authors' pipeline: Amplifying reference gene primers gave estimates of nucleated cell counts. Measured with immunoSEQ multiplex PCR; TCRdb has only the in-frame clones, and not every one. The DNA was the basis for D and trimming; V, J and clone size are from that table. The repertoire has about 160,000 clones, about nine tenths of them found once; the top ten carry around 17%. The CDR3 consists of 15 residues. Germline V gives CDR1 KGHSH, CDR2 LQKENI. Germline trimming cut 3 bases from V and 0 bases from J; bases unmatched to any gene: 4. Input material: peripheral blood. The genes are TRBV18 and TRBJ1-1; the match to TRBD1 covers 7 bases. The clonotype originates from a man in his fifties or sixties with active or convalescent COVID-19. The CDR3: CASSPLGTVNTEAFF. Here the CDR3 DNA reads TGTGCCAGCTCACCCCTTGGGACAGTGAACACTGAAGCTTTCTTT.